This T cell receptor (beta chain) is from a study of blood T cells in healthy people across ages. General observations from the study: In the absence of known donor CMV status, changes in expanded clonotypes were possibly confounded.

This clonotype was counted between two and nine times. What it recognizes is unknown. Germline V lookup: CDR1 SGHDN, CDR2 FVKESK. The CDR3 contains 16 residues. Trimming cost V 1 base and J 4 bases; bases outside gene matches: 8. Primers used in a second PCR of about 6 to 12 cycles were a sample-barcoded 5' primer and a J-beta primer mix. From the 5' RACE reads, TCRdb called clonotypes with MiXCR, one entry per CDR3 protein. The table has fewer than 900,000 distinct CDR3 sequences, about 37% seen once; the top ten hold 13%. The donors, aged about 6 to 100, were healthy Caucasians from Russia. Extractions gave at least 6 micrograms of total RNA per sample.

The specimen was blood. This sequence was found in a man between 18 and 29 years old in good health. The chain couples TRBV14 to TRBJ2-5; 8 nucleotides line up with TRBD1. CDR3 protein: CASSQGGQGTGETQYF. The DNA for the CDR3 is TGTGCCAGCAGCCAAGGAGGACAGGGAACAGGAGAGACCCAGTACTTC.